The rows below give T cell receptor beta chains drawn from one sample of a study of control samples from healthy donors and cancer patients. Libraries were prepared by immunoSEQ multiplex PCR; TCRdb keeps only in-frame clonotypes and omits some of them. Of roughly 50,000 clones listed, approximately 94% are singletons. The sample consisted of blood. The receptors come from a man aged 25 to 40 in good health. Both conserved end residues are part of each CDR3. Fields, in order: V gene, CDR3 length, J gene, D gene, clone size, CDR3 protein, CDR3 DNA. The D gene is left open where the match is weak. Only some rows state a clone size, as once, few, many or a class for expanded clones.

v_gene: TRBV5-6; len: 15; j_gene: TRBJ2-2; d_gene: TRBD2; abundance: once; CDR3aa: CASSPGLENTGELFF; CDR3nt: TGTGCCAGCAGCCCGGGACTAGAGAACACCGGGGAGCTGTTTTTT
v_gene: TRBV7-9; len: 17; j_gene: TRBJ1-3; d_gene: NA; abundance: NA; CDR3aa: CASSAYPGDNSGNTIYF; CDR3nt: TGTGCCAGCAGCGCCTACCCCGGAGACAACTCTGGAAACACCATATATTTT
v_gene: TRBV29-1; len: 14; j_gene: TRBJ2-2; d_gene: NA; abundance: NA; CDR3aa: CSVVTGANTGELFF; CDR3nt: TGCAGCGTTGTGACAGGAGCGAACACCGGGGAGCTGTTTTTT
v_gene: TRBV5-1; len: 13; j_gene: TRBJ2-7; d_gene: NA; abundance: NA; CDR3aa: CASSLPESYEQYF; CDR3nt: TGCGCCAGCAGCTTGCCGGAATCCTACGAGCAGTACTTC
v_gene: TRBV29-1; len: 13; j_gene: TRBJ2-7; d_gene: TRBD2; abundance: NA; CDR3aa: CSVDAGGTYEQYF; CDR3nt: TGCAGCGTTGATGCGGGAGGCACCTACGAGCAGTACTTC
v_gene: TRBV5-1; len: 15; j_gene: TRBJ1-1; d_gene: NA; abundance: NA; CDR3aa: CASSLAGALNTEAFF; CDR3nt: TGCGCCAGCAGCTTGGCCGGGGCGTTGAACACTGAAGCTTTCTTT
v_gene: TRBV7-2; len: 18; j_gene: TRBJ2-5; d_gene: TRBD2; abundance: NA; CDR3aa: CASSPLPPLAGGVETQYF; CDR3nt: TGTGCCAGCAGCCCTCTACCCCCCCTCGCGGGGGGCGTAGAGACCCAGTACTTC
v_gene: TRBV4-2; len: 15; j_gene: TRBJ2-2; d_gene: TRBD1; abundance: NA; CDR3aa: CASTSGTGGHGELFF; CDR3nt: TGTGCCAGCACCTCCGGGACAGGGGGCCACGGGGAGCTGTTTTTT
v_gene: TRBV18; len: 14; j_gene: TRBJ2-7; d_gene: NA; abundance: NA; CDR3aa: CASSPGGASYEQYF; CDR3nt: TGTGCCAGCTCACCGGGGGGTGCCTCCTACGAGCAGTACTTC
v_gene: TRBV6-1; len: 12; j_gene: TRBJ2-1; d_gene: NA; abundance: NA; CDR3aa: CASSETRSEQFF; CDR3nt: TGTGCCAGCAGTGAGACCCGGAGTGAGCAGTTCTTC
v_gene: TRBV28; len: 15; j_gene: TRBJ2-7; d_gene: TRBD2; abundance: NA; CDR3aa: CASSPGTSGRHEQYF; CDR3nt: TGTGCCAGCAGTCCCGGGACTAGCGGGAGGCACGAGCAGTACTTC
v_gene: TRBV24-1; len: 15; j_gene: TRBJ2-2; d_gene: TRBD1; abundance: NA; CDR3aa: CATSGANQGAGELFF; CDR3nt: TGTGCCACCAGCGGGGCGAACCAGGGGGCCGGGGAGCTGTTTTTT
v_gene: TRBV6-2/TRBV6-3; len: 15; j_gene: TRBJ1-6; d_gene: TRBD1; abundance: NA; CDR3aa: CASSINRGSNSPLHF; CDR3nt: TGTGCCAGCAGTATAAACAGGGGTAGCAATTCACCCCTCCACTTT
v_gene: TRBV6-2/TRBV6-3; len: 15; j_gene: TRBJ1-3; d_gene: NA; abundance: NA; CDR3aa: CASSVREIAGNTIYF; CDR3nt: TGTGCCAGCAGCGTCAGGGAGATCGCTGGAAACACCATATATTTT
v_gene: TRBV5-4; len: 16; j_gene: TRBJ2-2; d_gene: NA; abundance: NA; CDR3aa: CASSLGQGRAAGELFF; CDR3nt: TGTGCCAGCAGTTTGGGGCAGGGGCGGGCCGCCGGGGAGCTGTTTTTT
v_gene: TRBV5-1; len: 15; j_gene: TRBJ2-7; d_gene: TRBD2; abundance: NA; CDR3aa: CASSLGSGGASEQYF; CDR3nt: TGCGCCAGCAGCTTGGGGAGCGGGGGGGCCTCGGAGCAGTACTTC
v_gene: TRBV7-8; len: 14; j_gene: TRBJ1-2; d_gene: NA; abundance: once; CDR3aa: CASSALGADYGYTF; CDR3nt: TGTGCCAGCAGCGCATTGGGGGCTGACTATGGCTACACCTTC
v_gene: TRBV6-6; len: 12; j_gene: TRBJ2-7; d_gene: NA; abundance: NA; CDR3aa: CASSSHTHEQYF; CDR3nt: TGTGCCAGCAGTTCCCACACCCACGAGCAGTACTTC
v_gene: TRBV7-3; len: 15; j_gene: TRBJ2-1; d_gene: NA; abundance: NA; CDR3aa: CASSLGLAQRNEQFF; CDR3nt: TGTGCCAGCAGCTTAGGACTGGCCCAAAGGAATGAGCAGTTCTTC
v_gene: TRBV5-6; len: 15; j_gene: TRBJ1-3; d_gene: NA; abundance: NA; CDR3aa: CASSLQGMGGNTIYF; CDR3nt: TGTGCCAGCAGCTTGCAGGGAATGGGGGGAAACACCATATATTTT
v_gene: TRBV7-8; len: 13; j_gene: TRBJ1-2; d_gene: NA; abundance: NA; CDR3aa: CASIQPGTSGYTF; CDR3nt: TGTGCCAGCATCCAACCCGGGACATCGGGCTACACCTTC
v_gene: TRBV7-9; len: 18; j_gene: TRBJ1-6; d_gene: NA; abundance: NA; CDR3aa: CASSLAGGLSSYNSPLHF; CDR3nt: TGTGCCAGCAGCTTAGCAGGCGGCCTAAGCTCCTATAATTCACCCCTCCACTTT
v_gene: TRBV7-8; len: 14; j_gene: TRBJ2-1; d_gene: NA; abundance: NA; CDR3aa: CASIPRPPYNEQFF; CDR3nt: TGTGCCAGCATCCCTAGGCCTCCTTACAATGAGCAGTTCTTC
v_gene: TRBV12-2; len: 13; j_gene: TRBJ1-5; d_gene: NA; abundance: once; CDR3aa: CASRLGNNQPQHF; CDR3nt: TGTGCAAGTCGCTTAGGCAACAATCAGCCCCAGCATTTT
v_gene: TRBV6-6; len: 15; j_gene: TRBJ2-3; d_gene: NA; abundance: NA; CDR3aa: CASSQRGGFADTQYF; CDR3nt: TGTGCCAGCAGTCAGCGAGGGGGGTTTGCGGATACGCAGTATTTT
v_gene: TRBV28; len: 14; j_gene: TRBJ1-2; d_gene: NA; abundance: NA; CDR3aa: CASRLTGAGYGYTF; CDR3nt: TGTGCCAGCAGACTAACAGGAGCCGGCTATGGCTACACCTTC
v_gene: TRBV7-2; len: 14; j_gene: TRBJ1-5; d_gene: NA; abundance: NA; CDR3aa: CASTVRLDGQPQHF; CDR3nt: TGTGCCAGCACCGTACGCCTGGACGGACAGCCCCAGCATTTT
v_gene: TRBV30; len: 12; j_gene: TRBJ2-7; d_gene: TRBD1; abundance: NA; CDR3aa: CAFNRGPYEQYF; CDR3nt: TGTGCCTTTAACAGGGGGCCCTACGAGCAGTACTTC
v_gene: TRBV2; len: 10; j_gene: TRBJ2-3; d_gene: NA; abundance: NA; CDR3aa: CASRGDTQYF; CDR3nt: TGTGCCAGCAGGGGGGATACGCAGTATTTT
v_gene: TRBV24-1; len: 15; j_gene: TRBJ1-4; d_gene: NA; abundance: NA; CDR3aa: CATSESGATNEKLFF; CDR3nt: TGTGCCACCAGTGAGTCAGGGGCAACTAATGAAAAACTGTTTTTT
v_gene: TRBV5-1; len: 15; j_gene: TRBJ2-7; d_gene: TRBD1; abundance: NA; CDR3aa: CASKKTGTGAYEQYF; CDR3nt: TGCGCCAGCAAAAAAACCGGGACAGGGGCCTACGAGCAGTACTTC
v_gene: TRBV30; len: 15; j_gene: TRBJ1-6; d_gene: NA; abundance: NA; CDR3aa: CAWRAYSNFNSPLHF; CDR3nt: TGTGCCTGGAGGGCGTACTCGAACTTTAATTCACCCCTCCACTTT
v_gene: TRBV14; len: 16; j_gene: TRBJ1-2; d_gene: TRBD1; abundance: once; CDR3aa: CASSLKNRGAHYGYTF; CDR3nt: TGTGCCAGCAGCCTCAAAAACAGGGGCGCTCACTATGGCTACACCTTC
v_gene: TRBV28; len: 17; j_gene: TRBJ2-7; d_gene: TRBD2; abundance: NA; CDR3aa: CASAVIGRARGSYEQYF; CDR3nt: TGTGCCAGTGCTGTTATAGGGAGGGCTAGGGGATCCTACGAGCAGTACTTC
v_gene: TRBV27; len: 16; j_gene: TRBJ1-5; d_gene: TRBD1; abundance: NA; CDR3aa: CASRTGGLYSNQPQHF; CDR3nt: TGTGCCAGCAGAACAGGGGGATTATATAGCAATCAGCCCCAGCATTTT
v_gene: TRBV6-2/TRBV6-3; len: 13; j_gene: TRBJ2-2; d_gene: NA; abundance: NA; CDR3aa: CASSYAEAGELFF; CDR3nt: TGTGCCAGCAGTTATGCCGAAGCCGGGGAGCTGTTTTTT